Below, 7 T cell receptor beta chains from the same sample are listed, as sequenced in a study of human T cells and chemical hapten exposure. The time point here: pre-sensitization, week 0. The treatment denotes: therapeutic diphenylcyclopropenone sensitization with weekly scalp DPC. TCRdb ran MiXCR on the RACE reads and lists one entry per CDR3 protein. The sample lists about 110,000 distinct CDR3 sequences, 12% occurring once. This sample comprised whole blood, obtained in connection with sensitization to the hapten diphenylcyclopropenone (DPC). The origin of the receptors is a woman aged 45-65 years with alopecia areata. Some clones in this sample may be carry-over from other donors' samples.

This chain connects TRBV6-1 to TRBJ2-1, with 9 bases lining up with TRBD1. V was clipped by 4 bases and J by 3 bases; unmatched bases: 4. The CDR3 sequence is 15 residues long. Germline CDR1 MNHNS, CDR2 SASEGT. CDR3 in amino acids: CASSVTGGNYNEQFF. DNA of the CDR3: TGTGCCAGCAGTGTGACAGGGGGTAACTACAATGAGCAGTTCTTC.

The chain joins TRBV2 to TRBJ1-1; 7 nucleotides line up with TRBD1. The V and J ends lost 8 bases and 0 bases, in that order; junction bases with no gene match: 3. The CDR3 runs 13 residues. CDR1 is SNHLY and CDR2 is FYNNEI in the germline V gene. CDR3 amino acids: CASGQEMNTEAFF. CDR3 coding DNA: TGTGCCAGCGGACAGGAAATGAACACTGAAGCTTTCTTT. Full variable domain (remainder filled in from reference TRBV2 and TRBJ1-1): EPEVTQTPSHQVTQMGQEVILRCVPISNHLYFYWYRQILGQKVEFLVSFYNNEISEKSEIFDDQFSVERPDGSNFTLKIRSTKLEDSAMYFCASGQEMNTEAFFGQGTRLTVV.

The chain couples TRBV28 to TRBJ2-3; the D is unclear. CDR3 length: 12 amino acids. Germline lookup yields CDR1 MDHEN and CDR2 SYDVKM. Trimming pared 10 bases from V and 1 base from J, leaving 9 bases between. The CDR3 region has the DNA TGTGCCACTTCCCCGGGCACAGATACGCAGTATTTT. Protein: CATSPGTDTQYF.

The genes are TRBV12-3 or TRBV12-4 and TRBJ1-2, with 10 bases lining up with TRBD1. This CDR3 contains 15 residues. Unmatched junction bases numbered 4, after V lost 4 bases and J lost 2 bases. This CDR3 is CASSSRDRGNYGYTF. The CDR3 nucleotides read TGTGCCAGCAGTTCCCGGGACAGGGGAAACTATGGCTACACCTTC.

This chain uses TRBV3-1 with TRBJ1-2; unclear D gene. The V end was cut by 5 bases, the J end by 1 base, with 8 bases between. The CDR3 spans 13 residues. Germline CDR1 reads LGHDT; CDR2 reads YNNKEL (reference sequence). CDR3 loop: CASSGTNNYGYTF. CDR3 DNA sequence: TGTGCCAGCAGCGGAACGAATAACTATGGCTACACCTTC.

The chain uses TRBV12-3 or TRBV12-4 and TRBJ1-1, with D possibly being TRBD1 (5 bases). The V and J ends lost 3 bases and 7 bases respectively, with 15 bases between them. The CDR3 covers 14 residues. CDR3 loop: CASSLFLRDGEAFF. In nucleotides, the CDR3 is TGTGCCAGCAGTTTGTTCCTCCGGGACGGTGAAGCTTTCTTT.

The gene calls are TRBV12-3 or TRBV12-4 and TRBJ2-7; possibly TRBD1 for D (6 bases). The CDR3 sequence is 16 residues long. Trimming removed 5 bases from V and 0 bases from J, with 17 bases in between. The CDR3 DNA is TGTGCCAGCAGTCCAATAAGACAGGACGACTCCTACGAGCAGTACTTC. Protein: CASSPIRQDDSYEQYF.